This TCR beta chain stems from a study of graft-versus-host responses after intestinal transplantation. Study summary: Every transplant recipient was induced with anti-thymocyte globulin, then maintained on tacrolimus and steroids for about 3 years.

Per germline, CDR1 PRHDT and CDR2 FYEKMQ (reference sequence). This CDR3 has 15 amino acids. V was pared by 7 bases and J by 0 bases, with 6 bases of the junction left unmatched. General study findings and limits: Early declines in HvG clones that occurred post-transplant were associated with peak circulating GvH clone levels.

This table comes from immunoSEQ multiplex PCR, and its TCRdb copy is limited to in-frame clones, with some not included. The table has tens of thousands of clones, more than 80% seen once; the top ten hold around 0.6%. A remark on this clone: The target antigen is unknown.

Sequenced material: unstimulated CD4+ T cells sorted from spleen or lymph node cells, taken before transplant. This sequence originates from a human donor who was the organ donor for an intestinal transplant. V is TRBV13 and J is TRBJ1-1; 9 bases line up with TRBD1. The CDR3 sequence is CASNDRGIMNTEAFF. The CDR3 bases are TGTGCCAGCAACGACAGGGGGATCATGAACACTGAAGCTTTCTTT. Full variable domain (missing parts from reference TRBV13 and TRBJ1-1): AAGVIQSPRHLIKEKRETATLKCYPIPRHDTVYWYQQGPGQDPQFLISFYEKMQSDKGSIPDRFSAQQFSDYHSELNMSSLELGDSALYFCASNDRGIMNTEAFFGQGTRLTVV.